This TCR beta chain was recorded in a study of blood T cells in healthy people across ages. Germline V gene lookup returns CDR1 SGHTA and CDR2 FQGNSA. The ends lost 1 base at V and 6 bases at J; junction bases unmatched: 7. This CDR3 contains 16 residues. Using a J-beta primer mix together with a sample-barcoded 5' primer, a second PCR was run for about 6 to 12 cycles. TCRdb redid the calling of the 5' RACE reads with MiXCR, one entry per CDR3 protein. The table includes 720,000 or so distinct CDR3 sequences, 35% to 50% detected once. V gene TRBV7-2 combines with J gene TRBJ2-3; 10 bases are a match to TRBD2. Sequenced input: blood. This TCR was recovered from an elderly man in good health. CDR3 residues: CASSLEEAGGRDTQYF. CDR3 sequence (DNA): TGTGCCAGCAGCTTAGAAGAAGCGGGGGGGAGGGATACGCAGTATTTT.